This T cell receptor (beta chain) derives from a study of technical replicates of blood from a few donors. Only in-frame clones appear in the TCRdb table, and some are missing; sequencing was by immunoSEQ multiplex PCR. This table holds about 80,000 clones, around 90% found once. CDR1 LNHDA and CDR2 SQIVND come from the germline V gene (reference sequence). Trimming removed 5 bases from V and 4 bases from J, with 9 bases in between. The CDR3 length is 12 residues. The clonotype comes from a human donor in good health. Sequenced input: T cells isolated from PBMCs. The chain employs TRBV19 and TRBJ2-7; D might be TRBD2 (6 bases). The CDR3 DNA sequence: TGTGCCAGTAGTGCTGGGACTTACGAGCAGTACTTC. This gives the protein CASSAGTYEQYF.